This TCR beta chain is drawn from a study of blood T cell repertoires in COVID-19. Study as a whole: Italy, Spain and the United States were the sources of the convalescent and acute COVID-19 samples.

Profiling relied on immunoSEQ multiplex PCR, and the TCRdb table lists in-frame clones only, not all of them. Of some 240,000 clones in the sample, about three quarters were seen once. With 1 base removed from V and 8 bases from J, the gap between germline ends came to 15 bases. CDR1 and CDR2 from the germline V gene are SGHVS and FQNEAQ. The CDR3 has 15 amino acids. This chain links TRBV7-8 with TRBJ2-1; D perhaps matches TRBD1 (6 bases). Input material: peripheral blood. This clonotype was sampled from a woman aged 70-85 years with acute or convalescent COVID-19. CDR3 loop: CASSLGRSQGHEQFF. In DNA, the CDR3 is TGTGCCAGCAGCTTAGGACGGTCCCAGGGGCATGAGCAGTTCTTC.